A single sample is the source of the 30 T cell receptor beta chains below, sequenced in a study of cytomegalovirus exposure and HLA in healthy donors. PCR was performed using 60 Vbeta and 13 Jbeta primers. Sequencing used immunoSEQ multiplex PCR; TCRdb keeps in-frame clones, though not all of them. The profile covers 150,000 to 200,000 clones, with 80% to 90% appearing a single time and roughly 1.8% taken by the ten largest. The specimen was PBMCs. The receptors were sampled from a woman younger than 30 in good health and CMV-seronegative.

Only one count was recorded for this clone. This rearrangement joins TRBV5-1 to TRBJ2-3; 9 bases line up with TRBD2. Germline V gene lookup returns CDR1 SGHRS and CDR2 YFSETQ. This CDR3 has 14 amino acids. V was clipped by 7 bases and J by 6 bases; unmatched bases: 9. CDR3: CASRIAGVFDTQYF. The CDR3 coding sequence is TGCGCCAGCCGGATAGCGGGAGTGTTTGATACGCAGTATTTT.

CDR3 amino acids: CASSSGGWGYTF. CDR3 nucleotides: TGTGCCAGCAGCTCCGGGGGGTGGGGCTACACCTTC. The V gene is TRBV7-9, the J gene TRBJ1-2; tentative D call: TRBD1 (5 bases). The germline CDR1 and CDR2 sequences are SEHNR and FQNEAQ (reference sequence). Trimming shortened V by 4 bases and J by 8 bases, and 11 bases separated the two germline ends. The CDR3 runs to 12 residues. Full variable domain (remainder filled in from reference TRBV7-9 and TRBJ1-2): DTGVSQNPRHKITKRGQNVTFRCDPISEHNRLYWYRQTLGQGPEFLTYFQNEAQLEKSRLLSDRFSAERPKGSFSTLEIQRTEQGDSAMYLCASSSGGWGYTFGSGTRLTVV.

The V and J genes are TRBV9 and TRBJ1-2; 8 nucleotides align to TRBD1. Looked up from germline, CDR1 is SGDLS and CDR2 is YYNGEE. The CDR3 runs to 12 residues. With 5 bases clipped from V and 7 bases from J, the junction kept 4 bases outside the gene matches. CDR3 amino acids: CASRATGGGYTF. The CDR3 DNA reads TGTGCCAGCAGGGCAACAGGGGGTGGCTACACCTTC. The full variable domain, its missing parts supplied by reference TRBV9 and TRBJ1-2, is DSGVTQTPKHLITATGQRVTLRCSPRSGDLSVYWYQQSLDQGLQFLIQYYNGEERAKGNILERFSAQQFPDLHSELNLSSLELGDSALYFCASRATGGGYTFGSGTRLTVV.

This clone was found a few times. The chain links TRBV6-5 to TRBJ1-1; D perhaps matches TRBD1 (5 bases). The ends were cut back, 10 bases at V and 0 bases at J, with 15 bases in the middle. The germline gives CDR1 MNHEY, CDR2 SVGAGI. The CDR3 spans 14 residues. CDR3 sequence reads: CATQAGPMNTEAFF. CDR3 bases: TGTGCCACTCAGGCAGGGCCCATGAACACTGAAGCTTTCTTT.

The gene calls are TRBV5-8 and TRBJ1-1, with 9 bases that match TRBD1. The CDR3 has 14 residues. The germline V gene has CDR1 SGHTS and CDR2 YDEGEE. Trimming cost V 3 bases and J 7 bases; bases outside gene matches: 7. The CDR3 loop is CASSWGDRDGEAFF. The CDR3 DNA sequence: TGTGCCAGCAGCTGGGGGGACAGGGATGGTGAAGCTTTCTTT.

The V gene is TRBV27, the J gene TRBJ2-1; D perhaps matches TRBD2 (5 bases). The ends were cut back, 3 bases at V and 9 bases at J, with 12 bases in the middle. Germline CDR1 reads MNHEY; CDR2 reads SMNVEV (reference sequence). The CDR3 is made up of 13 amino acids. The CDR3 DNA sequence: TGTGCCAGCAGTTTTCTGGGGAGCCCTGAGCAGTTCTTC. Amino acids: CASSFLGSPEQFF.

The rearrangement links TRBV5-4 to TRBJ2-7; a weak D match, TRBD1 (5 bases). CDR1 is SGHNT, CDR2 YYREEE, per germline (reference sequence). Between the trimmed V and J ends, which lost 10 bases and 0 bases, there was a span of 17 bases. The CDR3 contains 14 residues. CDR3 coding DNA: TGTGCCCTCAGGGCGCGGTTTTCCTCCTACGAGCAGTACTTC. This gives the protein CALRARFSSYEQYF.

This rearrangement joins TRBV19 to TRBJ1-5, with 8 bases fitting TRBD1. The length of the CDR3 is 15 residues. The J segment lost 3 bases and the V segment lost 4 bases, leaving 5 bases of the junction unmatched. The V gene's germline CDR1 is LNHDA and CDR2 SQIVND (reference sequence). Here the CDR3 DNA reads TGTGCCAGTAGTACCGGACAGGGACACAATCAGCCCCAGCATTTT. The encoded protein is CASSTGQGHNQPQHF.

The chain is built from TRBV18 and TRBJ2-7; 7 bases are shared with TRBD1. The germline gives CDR1 KGHSH, CDR2 LQKENI. The CDR3 length is 13 residues. The J segment lost 7 bases and the V segment lost 6 bases, leaving 9 bases of the junction unmatched. Here the CDR3 reads CASSPTGTVEQYF. CDR3 coding DNA: TGTGCCAGCTCTCCCACCGGGACAGTAGAGCAGTACTTC.

The J gene is TRBJ2-3, the V gene TRBV27; maybe TRBD1 (5 bases). The CDR3 length is 14 residues. The ends were cut back, 6 bases at V and 0 bases at J, with 10 bases in the middle. The germline V gene has CDR1 MNHEY and CDR2 SMNVEV (reference sequence). CDR3 amino acids: CASSDGASTDTQYF. The CDR3, as DNA: TGTGCCAGCAGCGATGGGGCTAGCACAGATACGCAGTATTTT.

This clone was found once. This chain joins TRBV27 and TRBJ2-1; a possible D gene is TRBD2 (5 bases). This CDR3 spans 14 amino acids. Looked up from germline, CDR1 is MNHEY and CDR2 is SMNVEV (reference sequence). The germline V and J ends were trimmed by 2 bases and 7 bases, with 12 bases remaining between them. The CDR3 nucleotides are TGTGCCAGCAGTTTAAGCGGACTTCGAAATGAGCAGTTCTTC. It codes for CASSLSGLRNEQFF.

The J gene is TRBJ2-2, the V gene TRBV5-1; possibly TRBD2 for D (8 bases). Germline lookup yields CDR1 SGHRS and CDR2 YFSETQ. The CDR3 extends over 17 amino acids. V lost 0 bases, J lost 4 bases, and 16 bases lay in between. CDR3 loop: CASSLEGAAGVTGELFF. Here the CDR3 DNA reads TGCGCCAGCAGCTTGGAGGGGGCAGCGGGAGTCACCGGGGAGCTGTTTTTT.

The rearrangement joins TRBV7-9 to TRBJ1-2; 9 bases line up with TRBD1. The CDR3 consists of 13 residues. Germline V lookup: CDR1 SEHNR, CDR2 FQNEAQ (reference sequence). The ends lost 5 bases at V and 6 bases at J; junction bases unmatched: 4. The CDR3 DNA reads as TGTGCCAGCAGCCAGGGACAGGGTGATGGCTACACCTTC. This gives the protein CASSQGQGDGYTF. The complete variable domain, with remaining parts taken from reference TRBV7-9 and TRBJ1-2, reads DTGVSQNPRHKITKRGQNVTFRCDPISEHNRLYWYRQTLGQGPEFLTYFQNEAQLEKSRLLSDRFSAERPKGSFSTLEIQRTEQGDSAMYLCASSQGQGDGYTFGSGTRLTVV.

This chain links TRBV5-8 with TRBJ2-5; 11 bases are a match to TRBD2. CDR1 is SGHTS and CDR2 is YDEGEE in the germline V gene. CDR3 size: 15 residues. Trimming at V came to 1 base and at J to 4 bases, leaving 3 bases not matched to a gene. CDR3 coding DNA: TGTGCCAGCAGCTTGAGTAGCGGGGGGGTAGAGACCCAGTACTTC. Encoded protein: CASSLSSGGVETQYF.

V usage is TRBV7-8 and J usage is TRBJ2-3, with 7 bases that match TRBD2. The germline V gene has CDR1 SGHVS and CDR2 FQNEAQ. This CDR3 comprises 15 residues. J was trimmed by 4 bases and V by 5 bases; bases with no gene match: 9. The CDR3 here is CASSIWGGDSDTQYF. In DNA form, the CDR3 reads TGTGCCAGCAGCATTTGGGGGGGGGACTCAGATACGCAGTATTTT. Supplemented by reference TRBV7-8 and TRBJ2-3, the full variable domain reads GAGVSQSPRYKVAKRGQDVALRCDPISGHVSLFWYQQALGQGPEFLTYFQNEAQLDKSGLPSDRFFAERPEGSVSTLKIQRTQQEDSAVYLCASSIWGGDSDTQYFGPGTRLTVL.

The DNA of the CDR3 is TGTGCCAGCAGTGACTCCGTACAGGGGAAGTGGTCACCCCTCCACTTT. The encoded protein is CASSDSVQGKWSPLHF. The chain couples TRBV6-4 to TRBJ1-6; TRBD1 agrees at 7 bases. The CDR3 loop spans 16 amino acids. V dropped 0 bases and J dropped 10; count of bases not matched to a gene: 9. Germline lookup yields CDR1 MRHNA and CDR2 SNTAGT.

The chain is built from TRBV11-2 and TRBJ2-7; 7 bases agree with TRBD1. Germline V lookup: CDR1 SGHAT, CDR2 FQNNGV. V lost 1 base to trimming and J lost 5 bases; unmatched junction nucleotides: 17. The CDR3 has 18 residues. CDR3 loop: CASSLVYGGTGTAHEQYF. The CDR3 DNA follows: TGTGCCAGCAGCTTAGTATATGGTGGGACCGGGACAGCCCACGAGCAGTACTTC.

The rearrangement uses TRBV18 and TRBJ1-2; 8 bases align to TRBD1. Germline V gives CDR1 KGHSH, CDR2 LQKENI. The junction had 11 bases not matched to a gene; V was cut back by 1 base and J by 7 bases. The CDR3 runs 16 residues. In nucleotides, the CDR3 is TGTGCCAGCTCACCACGAGGGGAGGGACAGGCTTTTGGCTACACCTTC. It is translated as CASSPRGEGQAFGYTF.

This sequence joins TRBV2 and TRBJ2-7, with D possibly TRBD1 on 6 matching bases. This CDR3 has 13 amino acids. V shed 8 bases and J shed 2 bases, with 13 bases lying between them. Germline CDR1 is SNHLY and CDR2 is FYNNEI. CDR3 sequence reads: CASVQGYTYEQYF. The CDR3 DNA sequence: TGTGCCAGCGTACAGGGATATACCTACGAGCAGTACTTC.

This chain uses TRBV5-1 with TRBJ2-2, with D maybe TRBD2 (6 bases). The CDR3 spans 15 residues. V was cut by 0 bases and J by 6 bases, with 12 bases left in between. Germline values: CDR1 SGHRS, CDR2 YFSETQ. CDR3: CASSLAGVQAGELFF. The CDR3 nucleotides read TGCGCCAGCAGCTTGGCGGGGGTACAAGCCGGGGAGCTGTTTTTT. Full variable domain (rest looked up from reference TRBV5-1 and TRBJ2-2): KAGVTQTPRYLIKTRGQQVTLSCSPISGHRSVSWYQQTPGQGLQFLFEYFSETQRNKGNFPGRFSGRQFSNSRSEMNVSTLELGDSALYLCASSLAGVQAGELFFGEGSRLTVL.

The chain carries TRBV28 and TRBJ1-5; possibly TRBD1 for D (6 bases). CDR3 length: 15 residues. Germline V CDR1 and CDR2: MDHEN, SYDVKM. V lost 2 bases and J 2 bases, leaving 10 bases between the germline ends. The CDR3 loop is CASSLGRGGNQPQHF. The CDR3, as DNA: TGTGCCAGCAGTTTAGGCAGGGGAGGCAATCAGCCCCAGCATTTT.

This clone was observed a handful of times. The chain recombines TRBV5-6 with TRBJ1-1; no reliable D call. The CDR3 is 15 residues long. Between the trimmed V and J ends, which lost 4 bases and 3 bases, there was a span of 16 bases. The germline V gene has CDR1 SGHDT and CDR2 YYEEEE. The CDR3 sequence is CASSTRPGGYTEAFF. CDR3 bases: TGTGCCAGCAGCACTCGGCCCGGAGGGTACACTGAAGCTTTCTTT.

The rearrangement links TRBV9 to TRBJ2-7; TRBD2 matches at 9 bases. J gave up 0 bases and V 4 bases, and 11 bases lay outside the gene matches. This CDR3 spans 17 amino acids. CDR1 is SGDLS, CDR2 YYNGEE, per germline. The DNA of the CDR3 is TGTGCCAGCAGCCCTGGGCTAGCGGGGCCGAGCTCCTACGAGCAGTACTTC. Translated, it gives CASSPGLAGPSSYEQYF. The full variable domain, with the rest looked up from reference TRBV9 and TRBJ2-7, is DSGVTQTPKHLITATGQRVTLRCSPRSGDLSVYWYQQSLDQGLQFLIQYYNGEERAKGNILERFSAQQFPDLHSELNLSSLELGDSALYFCASSPGLAGPSSYEQYFGPGTRLTVT.

This chain joins TRBV6-1 and TRBJ1-6; D call uncertain. CDR3 length equals 13 residues. Trimming removed 1 base at V and 10 bases at J, with 8 bases between. In germline, CDR1 is MNHNS, CDR2 SASEGT. Written as DNA, the CDR3 is TGTGCCAGCAGTGAAGTTAGCGGCTCACCCCTCCACTTT. This gives the protein CASSEVSGSPLHF.

The chain has TRBV19 and TRBJ2-3; 9 nucleotides line up with TRBD2. Germline trimming cut 1 base from V and 7 bases from J; bases unmatched to any gene: 18. Per germline, CDR1 LNHDA and CDR2 SQIVND (reference sequence). The CDR3 is 19 amino acids. This CDR3 is CASSIVGSGALAGLNTQYF. The CDR3 DNA follows: TGTGCCAGTAGTATAGTGGGGTCTGGAGCTCTAGCGGGATTGAATACGCAGTATTTT.

This sequence joins TRBV5-1 and TRBJ2-1; 8 bases are a match to TRBD1. This CDR3 comprises 15 residues. V gave up 0 bases and J gave up 3 bases; unmatched junction bases: 2. Germline lookup yields CDR1 SGHRS and CDR2 YFSETQ. CDR3 protein: CASSLDGQGYNEQFF. The CDR3 DNA reads as TGCGCCAGCAGCTTGGACGGACAGGGCTACAATGAGCAGTTCTTC. The full variable domain, rest sourced from reference TRBV5-1 and TRBJ2-1, is KAGVTQTPRYLIKTRGQQVTLSCSPISGHRSVSWYQQTPGQGLQFLFEYFSETQRNKGNFPGRFSGRQFSNSRSEMNVSTLELGDSALYLCASSLDGQGYNEQFFGPGTRLTVL.

This chain's CDR3 is CASTYSGPPQYF. In DNA form, the CDR3 reads TGTGCCAGCACGTATTCCGGTCCTCCGCAGTACTTC. The rearrangement joins TRBV6-6 to TRBJ2-5; D gene ambiguous. Germline V gives CDR1 MNHNY, CDR2 SVGAGI (reference sequence). CDR3 length: 12 amino acids. With 7 bases removed from V and 11 bases from J, the gap between germline ends came to 17 bases.

This sequence joins TRBV30 and TRBJ2-6; maybe TRBD2 (5 bases). Trimming took off 0 bases at V and 1 base at J, with 16 bases between the two ends. The CDR3 extends over 18 amino acids. Germline V gene lookup returns CDR1 GTSNPN and CDR2 SVGIG (reference sequence). The CDR3 sequence: CAWSVFGRMSSGANVLTF. CDR3 bases: TGTGCCTGGAGTGTGTTTGGGAGAATGAGTTCTGGGGCCAACGTCCTGACTTTC.

The V and J genes are TRBV6-1 and TRBJ2-1; no firm D call. Germline CDR1 is MNHNS and CDR2 is SASEGT. Trimming removed 8 bases at V and 6 bases at J, with 20 bases between. CDR3 length: 15 residues. The CDR3 DNA reads TGTGCCAGCTCTAAACTTCTCCATTACTCCAATGAGCAGTTCTTC. This encodes CASSKLLHYSNEQFF.

The V call is TRBV27, the J call TRBJ2-3; D possibly corresponds to TRBD1 (6 bases). In germline, CDR1 is MNHEY, CDR2 SMNVEV (reference sequence). Deletions cut 9 bases from V and 6 bases from J, with 10 bases between. The CDR3 spans 11 residues. In nucleotides, the CDR3 is TGTGCCAGTATGAGGGGGGATACGCAGTATTTT. Residues: CASMRGDTQYF.